The sequence of this TCR beta chain was determined in a study of PD-1 blockade in classical Hodgkin lymphoma. Some clones are missing from TCRdb's copy, which holds only in-frame ones; the method was immunoSEQ multiplex PCR. The sample has 20,000 to 25,000 clones, just over 75% seen once; the top ten hold approximately 37%. Each of the patients experienced relapse following autologous stem cell transplantation, and their brentuximab vedotin exposure differed. This clone was counted once. CDR3 length equals 17 residues. With 5 bases clipped from V and 2 bases from J, the junction kept 12 bases outside the gene matches. Per germline, CDR1 PRHDT and CDR2 FYEKMQ (reference sequence).

The specimen was peripheral blood mononuclear cells (PBMCs), collected before the second cycle of nivolumab. The TCR was taken from a human donor with classical Hodgkin lymphoma. The chain combines TRBV13 with TRBJ1-1, with 9 bases fitting TRBD1. CDR3 sequence reads: CASSPNVGQGHNTEAFF. The CDR3 nucleotides read TGTGCCAGCAGCCCAAATGTGGGACAGGGCCATAACACTGAAGCTTTCTTT.